These 4 T cell receptor beta chains came from one sample sequenced in a study of breast tumors, draining lymph nodes, adjacent tissues. Samples came from axillary lymph nodes draining the breast cancer. TCRdb reprocessed the multiplex PCR reads via MiXCR and lists one record per CDR3 protein. The top ten clones hold 3.6% of a sample with about 220,000 distinct CDR3 sequences, nearly 35% of them seen once. Sequencing was performed on axillary lymph node tissue. These receptors came from a female donor with breast cancer. Some clones in this sample may be carry-over from other donors' samples.

On this clonotype: This may be a read error: a much more frequent sequence differs by one nucleotide. The chain couples TRBV7-8 to TRBJ2-1; possible D gene TRBD2, 6 bases. The germline V gene encodes CDR1 SGHVS and CDR2 FQNEAQ. The CDR3 runs 18 residues. The CDR3, as DNA: TGTGCCAGCAGCTTAGAAAGCTTCTCGGGAGTTTCCTACCATGAGCAGTTCTTC. It encodes CASSLESFSGVSYHEQFF. The full variable domain, in which reference TRBV7-8 and TRBJ2-1 provide the parts outside the CDR3, is GAGVSQSPRYKVAKRGQDVALRCDPISGHVSLFWYQQALGQGPEFLTYFQNEAQLDKSGLPSDRFFAERPEGSVSTLKIQRTQQEDSAVYLCASSLESFSGVSYHEQFFGPGTRLTVL.

Many counts were recorded for this clonotype. J is TRBJ2-5 and V is TRBV14; D is perhaps TRBD1 (5 bases). This CDR3 contains 18 residues. Germline values: CDR1 SGHDN, CDR2 FVKESK. V was cut by 3 bases and J by 5 bases, with 25 bases left in between. The CDR3 protein is CASSHTGVGPPSAETQYF. The CDR3 nucleotides read TGTGCCAGCAGCCATACAGGAGTTGGGCCTCCCTCCGCGGAGACCCAGTACTTC.

This chain connects TRBV6-1 to TRBJ2-3, with TRBD2 matching over 11 bases. The CDR3 totals 16 residues. The V gene end was trimmed by 6 bases and the J gene end by 5 bases; junction bases not matched to a gene: 10. Germline-derived CDR1 and CDR2 are MNHNS and SASEGT. CDR3 in amino acids: CASSPTSGSWEDTQYF. Here the CDR3 DNA reads TGTGCCAGCAGCCCAACTAGCGGGAGTTGGGAAGATACGCAGTATTTT.

The CDR3 nucleotides are TGTGCCAGCAGCTTGGGCAGCAAAGCTTTCTTT. Its translation is CASSLGSKAFF. The chain recombines TRBV11-3 with TRBJ1-1; D gene unclear. This CDR3 region has 11 residues. Germline V gives CDR1 SGHNT, CDR2 YENEEA. V was shortened by 3 bases and J by 9 bases, with 8 bases between the two germline ends.